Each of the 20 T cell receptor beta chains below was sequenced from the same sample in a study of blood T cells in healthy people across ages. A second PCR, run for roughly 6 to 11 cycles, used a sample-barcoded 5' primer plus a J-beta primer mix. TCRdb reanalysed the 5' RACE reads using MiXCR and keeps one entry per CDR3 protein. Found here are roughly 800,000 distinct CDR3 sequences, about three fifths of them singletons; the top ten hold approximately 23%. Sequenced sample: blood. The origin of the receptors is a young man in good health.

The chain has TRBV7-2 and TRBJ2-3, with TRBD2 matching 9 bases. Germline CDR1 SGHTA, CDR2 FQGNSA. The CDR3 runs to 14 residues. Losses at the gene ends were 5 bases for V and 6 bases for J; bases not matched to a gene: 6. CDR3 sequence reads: CASSRGLASDTQYF. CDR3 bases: TGTGCCAGCAGCCGGGGACTAGCCTCTGATACGCAGTATTTT.

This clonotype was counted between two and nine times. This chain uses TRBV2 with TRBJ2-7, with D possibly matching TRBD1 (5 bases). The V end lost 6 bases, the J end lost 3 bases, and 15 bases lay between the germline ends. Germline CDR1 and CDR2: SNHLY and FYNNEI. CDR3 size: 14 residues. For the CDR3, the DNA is TGTGCCAGCAGCCCGACAGTCACAATCTACGAGCAGTACTTC. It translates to CASSPTVTIYEQYF.

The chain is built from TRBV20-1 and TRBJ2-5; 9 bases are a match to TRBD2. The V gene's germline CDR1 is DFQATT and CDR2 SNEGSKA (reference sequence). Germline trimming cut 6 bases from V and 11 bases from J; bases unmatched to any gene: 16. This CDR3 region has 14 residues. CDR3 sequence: CSAVLAGPLRGQYF. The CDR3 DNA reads TGCAGTGCCGTTCTAGCGGGGCCCCTACGCGGGCAGTACTTC.

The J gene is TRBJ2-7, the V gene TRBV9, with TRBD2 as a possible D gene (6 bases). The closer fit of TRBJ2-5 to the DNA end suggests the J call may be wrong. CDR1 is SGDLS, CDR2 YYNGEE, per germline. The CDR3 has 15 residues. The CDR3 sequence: CASSVAGRSGETQYF. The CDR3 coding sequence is TGTGCCAGCAGCGTGGCGGGGAGGTCTGGGGAGACCCAGTACTTC.

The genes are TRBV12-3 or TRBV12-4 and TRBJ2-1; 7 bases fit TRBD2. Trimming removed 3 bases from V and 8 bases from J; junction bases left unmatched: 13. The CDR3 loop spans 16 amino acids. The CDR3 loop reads CASSFSGGSFMDEQFF. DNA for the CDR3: TGTGCCAGCAGTTTCTCAGGCGGGAGTTTTATGGATGAGCAGTTCTTC.

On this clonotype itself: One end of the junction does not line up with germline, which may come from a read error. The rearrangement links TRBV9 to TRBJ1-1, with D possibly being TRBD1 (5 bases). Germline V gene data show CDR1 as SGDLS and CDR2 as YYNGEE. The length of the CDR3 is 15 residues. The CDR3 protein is CDSSPPGTVNTEAFF. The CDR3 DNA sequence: TGTGACAGCAGCCCGCCCGGGACCGTTAACACTGAAGCTTTCTTT.

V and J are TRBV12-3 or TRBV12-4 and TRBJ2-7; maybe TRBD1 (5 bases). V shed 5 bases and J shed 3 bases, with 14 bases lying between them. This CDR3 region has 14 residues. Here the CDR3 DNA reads TGTGCCAGCAGTCTTCGGCAAGGACACTACGAGCAGTACTTC. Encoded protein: CASSLRQGHYEQYF.

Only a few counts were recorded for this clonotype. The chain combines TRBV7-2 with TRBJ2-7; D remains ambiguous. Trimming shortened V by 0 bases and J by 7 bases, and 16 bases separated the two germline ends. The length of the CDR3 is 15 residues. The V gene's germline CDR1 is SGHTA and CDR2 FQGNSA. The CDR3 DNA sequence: TGTGCCAGCAGCTTAGCGCTTGTCGGGTTGGGAGAGCAGTACTTC. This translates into CASSLALVGLGEQYF.

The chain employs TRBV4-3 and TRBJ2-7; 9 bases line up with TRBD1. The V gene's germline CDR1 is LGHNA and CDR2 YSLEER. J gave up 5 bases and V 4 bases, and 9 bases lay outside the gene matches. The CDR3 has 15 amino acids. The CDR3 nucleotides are TGCGCCAGCAGCCTCCAACAGGGACAGGGCCACGAGCAGTACTTC. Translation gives CASSLQQGQGHEQYF.

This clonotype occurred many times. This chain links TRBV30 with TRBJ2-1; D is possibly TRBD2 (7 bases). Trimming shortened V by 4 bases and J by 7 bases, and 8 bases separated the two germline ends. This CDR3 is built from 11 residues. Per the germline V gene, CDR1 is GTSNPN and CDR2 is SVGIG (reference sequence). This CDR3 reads CAWKGGNEQFF. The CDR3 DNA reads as TGTGCCTGGAAGGGGGGGAATGAGCAGTTCTTC.

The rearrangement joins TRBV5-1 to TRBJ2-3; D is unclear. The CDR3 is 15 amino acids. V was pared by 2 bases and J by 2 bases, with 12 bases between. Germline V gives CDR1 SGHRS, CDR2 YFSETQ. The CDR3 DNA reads TGCGCCAGCAGCTTTTTAGGGCCAGACACAGATACGCAGTATTTT. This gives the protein CASSFLGPDTDTQYF.

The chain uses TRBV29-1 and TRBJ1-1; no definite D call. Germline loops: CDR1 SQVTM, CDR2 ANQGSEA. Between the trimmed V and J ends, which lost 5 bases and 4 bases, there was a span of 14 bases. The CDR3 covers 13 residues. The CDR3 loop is CSVQGPETTEAFF. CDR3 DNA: TGCAGCGTTCAAGGGCCTGAAACCACTGAAGCTTTCTTT.

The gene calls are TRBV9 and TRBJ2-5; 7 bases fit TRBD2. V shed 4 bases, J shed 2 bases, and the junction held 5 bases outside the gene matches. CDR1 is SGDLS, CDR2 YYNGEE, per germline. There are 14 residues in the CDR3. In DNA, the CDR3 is TGTGCCAGCAGCCGGGACTACCCTCAAGAGACCCAGTACTTC. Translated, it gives CASSRDYPQETQYF.

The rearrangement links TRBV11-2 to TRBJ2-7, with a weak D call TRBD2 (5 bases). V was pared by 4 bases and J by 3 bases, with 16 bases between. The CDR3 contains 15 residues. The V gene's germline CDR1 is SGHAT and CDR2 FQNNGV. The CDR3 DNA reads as TGTGCCAGCAGCTCGAAAGTAGGGAGAGACTACGAGCAGTACTTC. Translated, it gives CASSSKVGRDYEQYF.

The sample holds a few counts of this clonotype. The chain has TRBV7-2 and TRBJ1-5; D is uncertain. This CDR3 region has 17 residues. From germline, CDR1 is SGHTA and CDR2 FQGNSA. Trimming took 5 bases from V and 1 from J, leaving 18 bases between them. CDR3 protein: CASSRIAGGLSNQPQHF. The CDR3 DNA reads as TGTGCCAGCAGCCGAATCGCCGGAGGACTCAGCAATCAGCCCCAGCATTTT.

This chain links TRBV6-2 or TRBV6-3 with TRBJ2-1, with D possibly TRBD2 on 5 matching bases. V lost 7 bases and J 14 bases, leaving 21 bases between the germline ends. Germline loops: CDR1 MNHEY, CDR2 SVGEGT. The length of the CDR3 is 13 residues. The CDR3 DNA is TGTGCCAGCAACCAACGGGGAGCGACTTGGAAGTTCTTC. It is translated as CASNQRGATWKFF.

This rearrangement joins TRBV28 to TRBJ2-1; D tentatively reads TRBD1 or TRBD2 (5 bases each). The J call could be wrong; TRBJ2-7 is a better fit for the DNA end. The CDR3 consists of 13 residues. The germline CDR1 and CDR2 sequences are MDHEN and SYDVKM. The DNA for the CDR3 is TGTGCCAGCAGCCAGGGACCGATCTACGAGCAGTACTTC. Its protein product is CASSQGPIYEQYF.

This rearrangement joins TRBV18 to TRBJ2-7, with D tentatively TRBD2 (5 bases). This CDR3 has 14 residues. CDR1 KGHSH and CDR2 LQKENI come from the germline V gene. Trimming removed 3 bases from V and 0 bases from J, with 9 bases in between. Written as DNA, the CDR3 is TGTGCCAGCTCACCGTTTGACTACTCCTACGAGCAGTACTTC. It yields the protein CASSPFDYSYEQYF.

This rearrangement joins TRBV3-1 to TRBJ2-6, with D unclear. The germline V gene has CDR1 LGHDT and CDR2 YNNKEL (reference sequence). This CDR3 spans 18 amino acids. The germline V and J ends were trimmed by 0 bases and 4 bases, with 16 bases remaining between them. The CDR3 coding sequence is TGTGCCAGCAGCCAAGAAGGACGCGGTACTCTGGGGGCCAACGTCCTGACTTTC. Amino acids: CASSQEGRGTLGANVLTF.

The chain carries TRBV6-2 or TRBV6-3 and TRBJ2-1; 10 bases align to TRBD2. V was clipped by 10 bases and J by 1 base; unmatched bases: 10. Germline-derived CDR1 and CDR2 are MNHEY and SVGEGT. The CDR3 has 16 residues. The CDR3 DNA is TGTGCCACCTACTTAGCGGGAGGAAGATCCTACAATGAGCAGTTCTTC. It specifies CATYLAGGRSYNEQFF.